This T cell receptor beta chain emerged from a study of CD8 T cells in ankylosing spondylitis. Whole-study findings and limits: Before this, some motif variants had been reported in reactive arthritis synovial fluid and blood. What appeared characteristic of ankylosing spondylitis blood was a TCR beta motif of eight highly homologous variants.

This clonotype was counted once. Its antigen is still unknown. This CDR3 has 13 residues. Per germline, CDR1 SNHLY and CDR2 FYNNEI. The germline V and J ends were trimmed by 8 bases and 5 bases, with 13 bases remaining between them. Quantitative 5'-RACE with molecular barcodes was used to make the TCR beta libraries. TCRdb processed the 5' RACE reads anew with MiXCR; each CDR3 protein has one entry. The data show just under 550,000 distinct CDR3 sequences, roughly 13% seen once. J is TRBJ2-1 and V is TRBV2; D may be TRBD1 or TRBD2 (5 bases each). What was sequenced was blood, either unsorted or a sorted T cell fraction (not recorded which). The clonotype originates from a male donor with ankylosing spondylitis. CDR3 region: CASRWDGNNEQFF. CDR3 DNA: TGTGCCAGCCGATGGGACGGGAACAATGAGCAGTTCTTC.